Presented here are 9 T cell receptor beta chains from one specimen sequenced in a study of identical twins. TCRdb re-called the 5' RACE reads with MiXCR, one entry per CDR3 protein. In the table there are around 510,000 distinct CDR3 sequences, roughly an eighth of which are singletons. These data are also associated with another study on yellow fever vaccine responses in identical twins.

The sample taken for sequencing was CD4+ T cells sorted from blood. The receptors come from a young woman in good health.

The chain uses TRBV11-1 and TRBJ2-4; TRBD2 aligns across 11 bases. V gave up 3 bases and J gave up 1 base; unmatched junction bases: 11. Germline V CDR1 and CDR2: SGHAT, FQDESV (reference sequence). The CDR3 covers 19 residues. DNA of the CDR3: TGTGCCAGCAGCTTGGGCCTAGCGGGGGGAGCGTGGGCCAAAAACATTCAGTACTTC. It specifies CASSLGLAGGAWAKNIQYF. The full variable domain, completed using reference TRBV11-1 and TRBJ2-4, is EAEVAQSPRYKITEKSQAVAFWCDPISGHATLYWYRQILGQGPELLVQFQDESVVDDSQLPKDRFSAERLKGVDSTLKIQPAELGDSAMYLCASSLGLAGGAWAKNIQYFGAGTRLSVL.

The gene calls are TRBV10-3 and TRBJ1-1; D remains unclear. Trimming cost V 4 bases and J 4 bases, with 7 bases left between them. CDR1 ENHRY and CDR2 SYGVKD come from the germline V gene. This CDR3 is 12 amino acids long. The CDR3 reads CAISVSGTEAFF. The CDR3 region has the DNA TGTGCCATCAGTGTTTCGGGCACTGAAGCTTTCTTT.

The chain joins TRBV28 to TRBJ1-2; 7 bases are shared with TRBD1. The germline V gene encodes CDR1 MDHEN and CDR2 SYDVKM. The CDR3 totals 16 residues. Trimming took 6 bases from V and 4 from J; bases not matched to a gene: 14. The CDR3 DNA reads as TGTGCCAGCAGCCCGACTCTGACAGGGACTAGCTATGGCTACACCTTC. Protein sequence: CASSPTLTGTSYGYTF.

This clonotype was picked up many times. The chain employs TRBV5-1 and TRBJ2-1; 9 nucleotides align to TRBD2. The V and J ends lost 4 bases and 1 base, in that order; junction bases with no gene match: 3. CDR3 length equals 15 residues. Per the germline V gene, CDR1 is SGHRS and CDR2 is YFSETQ. The CDR3 region has the DNA TGCGCCAGCAGCCCCACTAGCGGGTCCTACAATGAGCAGTTCTTC. This translates into CASSPTSGSYNEQFF.

There are many counts of this clonotype. The rearrangement joins TRBV28 to TRBJ1-2, with D hard to call. Germline lookup yields CDR1 MDHEN and CDR2 SYDVKM. V was trimmed by 9 bases and J by 7 bases, leaving 3 bases between them. The CDR3 spans 8 residues. The CDR3 protein is CASGGYTF. In nucleotides, the CDR3 is TGTGCCAGTGGTGGCTACACCTTC.

This clonotype has only a few counts. The V call is TRBV6-1, the J call TRBJ2-7; 7 bases agree with TRBD1. Germline assignment: CDR1 MNHNS and CDR2 SASEGT. There are 14 residues in the CDR3. With V trimmed by 6 bases and J by 2 bases, 7 bases remained unmatched. CDR3 in DNA: TGTGCCAGCAGGCGAGACAGGGCCCCCTACGAGCAGTACTTC. This gives the protein CASRRDRAPYEQYF.

This clonotype occurred a few times. The V and J genes are TRBV3-1 and TRBJ1-5; 7 nucleotides agree with TRBD1. The CDR3 runs 15 residues. The germline V gene encodes CDR1 LGHDT and CDR2 YNNKEL (reference sequence). V shed 4 bases and J 4 bases; nucleotides not matched to a gene: 7. The CDR3 region is CASSLTTGTNQPQHF. CDR3 coding DNA: TGTGCCAGCAGCCTTACGACAGGGACTAATCAGCCCCAGCATTTT.

V is TRBV30 and J is TRBJ2-7, with D tentatively TRBD1 (6 bases). The CDR3 has 14 amino acids. Trimming shortened V by 4 bases and J by 5 bases, and 18 bases separated the two germline ends. Germline values: CDR1 GTSNPN, CDR2 SVGIG (reference sequence). The CDR3 protein is CAWKKGPNRDEQYF. CDR3 DNA: TGTGCCTGGAAGAAAGGGCCCAACAGGGACGAGCAGTACTTC.

V is TRBV20-1 and J is TRBJ2-3, with TRBD2 matching over 8 bases. Germline CDR1 and CDR2: DFQATT and SNEGSKA (reference sequence). V was pared by 5 bases and J by 13 bases, with 8 bases of the junction left unmatched. This CDR3 is built from 11 residues. DNA for the CDR3: TGCAGTGCTCCCGGGACTAGGGTGGAGTATTTT. Amino acid sequence: CSAPGTRVEYF.